This T cell receptor beta chain was identified during a study of blood T cell repertoires in COVID-19. Overall study: The cDNA or gDNA used as material had been derived from T cells, B-cell-depleted T cells, or PBMCs.

The authors' processing: For nucleated cells, counts were estimated from reference gene primer amplification. The table came from immunoSEQ multiplex PCR; TCRdb's copy has only in-frame clones and leaves some out. Clonal size and the V and J genes are those of that table, whereas D and trimming came from the DNA. Found here are 190,000 or so clones, over 80% of them singletons; the top ten hold 10%. Ages ranged from roughly 18 to 100 years, with residence in about 23 US areas. Cohort allocation depended upon clinical history that participants reported. Germline values: CDR1 MDHEN, CDR2 SYDVKM. With 6 bases removed from V and 2 bases from J, the gap between germline ends came to 8 bases. The CDR3 totals 12 residues.

V gene TRBV28 combines with J gene TRBJ2-7; D may be TRBD2 (5 bases). Sequenced: PBMCs or T cells enriched from blood (not recorded which). The receptor was isolated from a young man with acute COVID-19. CDR3: CASSRGTYEQYF. The CDR3 DNA reads as TGTGCCAGCAGCAGAGGGACCTACGAGCAGTACTTC. Full variable domain (missing parts from reference TRBV28 and TRBJ2-7): DVKVTQSSRYLVKRTGEKVFLECVQDMDHENMFWYRQDPGLGLRLIYFSYDVKMKEKGDIPEGYSVSREKKERFSLILESASTNQTSMYLCASSRGTYEQYFGPGTRLTVT.